This T cell receptor (beta chain) was captured in a study of response to subunit inactivated influenza vaccine. TCRdb analysed the RT-PCR reads with MiXCR anew, one entry per CDR3 protein. This sample has 500,000 to 550,000 distinct CDR3 sequences, with under 30% found just once. This clonotype showed up just a few times. This CDR3 is built from 16 residues. Between the trimmed V and J ends, which lost 3 bases and 4 bases, there was a span of 15 bases. Looked up from germline, CDR1 is KGHDR and CDR2 is SFDVKD. The sample also formed part of further work on T cells expressing NK-cell markers. That work contributes: 5'RACE template switching built TCR beta cDNA with unique molecular identifiers. NKG2C+ dominant clonotypes from a handful of donors made up about 1.0-8% of CD8+ T cells. Expanded NKG2C+ T cell clones had unclear HCMV specificity.

The chain employs TRBV24-1 and TRBJ2-1; D may be TRBD2 (7 bases). The specimen comprised CD4+ T cells sorted from PBMCs, sampled approximately 12 days after vaccination. This sequence originates from a man aged 45-60 years who received an inactivated influenza vaccine. In nucleotides, the CDR3 is TGTGCCACCAGTGATCCCGGGAGGAGGGGGTACAATGAGCAGTTCTTC. Protein product: CATSDPGRRGYNEQFF.